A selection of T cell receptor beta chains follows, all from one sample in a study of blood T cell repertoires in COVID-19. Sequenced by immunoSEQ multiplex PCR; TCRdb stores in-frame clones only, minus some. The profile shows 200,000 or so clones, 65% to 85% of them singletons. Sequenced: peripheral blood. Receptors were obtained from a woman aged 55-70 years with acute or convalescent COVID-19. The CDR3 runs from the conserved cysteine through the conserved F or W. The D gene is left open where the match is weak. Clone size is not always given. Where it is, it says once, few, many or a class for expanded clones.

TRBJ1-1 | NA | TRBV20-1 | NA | CRGDNGLEAFF | TGCAGGGGGGACAATGGATTAGAAGCTTTCTTT
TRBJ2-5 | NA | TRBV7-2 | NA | CASSLGQAQETQYF | TGTGCCAGCAGCTTAGGGCAGGCCCAAGAGACCCAGTACTTC
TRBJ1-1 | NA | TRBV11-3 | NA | CASSSSQGGAFF | TGTGCCAGCAGCTCATCCCAGGGAGGAGCTTTCTTT
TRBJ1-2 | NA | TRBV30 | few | CAWSVLGRGGYGYTF | TGTGCCTGGAGTGTACTTGGAAGGGGCGGCTATGGCTACACCTTC
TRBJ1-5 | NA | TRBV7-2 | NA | CASSRRGGQPQHF | TGTGCCAGCAGCCGACGCGGTGGTCAGCCCCAGCATTTT
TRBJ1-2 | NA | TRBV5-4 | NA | CASSSDSFGYTF | TGTGCCAGCAGCTCGGACAGCTTCGGCTACACCTTC
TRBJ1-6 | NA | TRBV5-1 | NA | CASREGLTSPLHF | TGCGCCAGCAGGGAGGGATTGACTTCACCCCTCCACTTT
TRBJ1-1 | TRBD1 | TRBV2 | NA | CASKGQGSEAFF | TGTGCCAGCAAGGGACAGGGGAGTGAAGCTTTCTTT
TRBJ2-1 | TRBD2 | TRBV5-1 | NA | CASSFEAGSYNEQFF | TGCGCCAGCAGCTTTGAAGCGGGGTCCTACAATGAGCAGTTCTTC
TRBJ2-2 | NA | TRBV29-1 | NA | CSVEGQNTGELFF | TGCAGCGTTGAAGGACAAAACACCGGGGAGCTGTTTTTT
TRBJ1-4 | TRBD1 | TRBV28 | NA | CASSFEGQGVNEKLFF | TGTGCCAGCAGTTTCGAAGGACAGGGGGTTAACGAAAAACTGTTTTTT
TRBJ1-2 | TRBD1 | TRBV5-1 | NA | CASSLAMGTGGFYGYTF | TGCGCCAGCAGCTTGGCTATGGGAACAGGGGGATTCTATGGCTACACCTTC
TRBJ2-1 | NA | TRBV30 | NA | CAWRPKQGRNEQFF | TGTGCCTGGAGGCCGAAGCAGGGTAGGAATGAGCAGTTCTTC
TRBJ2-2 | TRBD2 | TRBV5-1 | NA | CASRFNSGGANTGELFF | TGCGCCAGCAGATTTAATAGCGGGGGGGCGAACACCGGGGAGCTGTTTTTT
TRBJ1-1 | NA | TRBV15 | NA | CATRAGLGNTEAFF | TGTGCCACCAGAGCAGGGCTGGGGAACACTGAAGCTTTCTTT
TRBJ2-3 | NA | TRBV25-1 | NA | CASSPRLRPDTQYF | TGTGCCAGCAGTCCGCGACTAAGACCAGATACGCAGTATTTT
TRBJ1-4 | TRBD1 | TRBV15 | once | CATSRDRDNEKLFF | TGTGCCACCAGCAGGGACAGGGATAATGAAAAACTGTTTTTT
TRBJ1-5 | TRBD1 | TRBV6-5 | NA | CASRKQGRNQPQHF | TGTGCCAGCAGAAAACAGGGGCGCAATCAGCCCCAGCATTTT
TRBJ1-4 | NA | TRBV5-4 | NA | CASSLGRNGEKLFF | TGTGCCAGCAGCTTGGGCCGCAACGGGGAAAAACTGTTTTTT
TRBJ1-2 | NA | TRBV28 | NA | CASSLSIREKGYTF | TGTGCCAGCAGTTTATCTATTAGGGAGAAAGGCTACACCTTC
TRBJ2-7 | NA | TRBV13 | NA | CASSLGSRVFYEQYF | TGTGCCAGCAGCTTGGGGTCCAGGGTATTCTACGAGCAGTACTTC
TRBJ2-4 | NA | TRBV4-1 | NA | CASSQVGGKNIQYF | TGCGCCAGCAGCCAAGTGGGGGGAAAAAACATTCAGTACTTC